This T cell receptor beta chain was recovered during a study of T cells after somatic rescue of genetic block. This table comes from immunoSEQ multiplex PCR, and its TCRdb copy is limited to in-frame clones, with some not included. The data show approximately 10,000 clones, around 67% seen once. This CDR3 is 15 amino acids long. Germline CDR1 reads KGHSH; CDR2 reads LQKENI. Trimming removed 1 base from V and 3 bases from J; junction bases left unmatched: 5. The receptor's source is a boy between 10 and 17 years old. The chain has TRBV18 and TRBJ2-5, with TRBD1 matching over 7 bases. Sequencing input: peripheral blood mononuclear cells (PBMCs). The CDR3 sequence: CASSPQQGYKETQYF. The CDR3 coding sequence is TGTGCCAGCTCACCACAACAGGGGTACAAAGAGACCCAGTACTTC.